This is a list of T cell receptor beta chains from one sample in a study of cytotoxic CD8 clonotypes in ibrutinib-treated CLL. Produced via immunoSEQ multiplex PCR; TCRdb's table is partial and in-frame only. The table includes 40,000 or so clones, about 70% detected once. Material: PBMCs, obtained after 12 months of ibrutinib treatment. The receptors were gathered from a human donor with chronic lymphocytic leukemia. The CDR3 runs from the conserved cysteine through the conserved F or W. A D gene is named only where the DNA matches it firmly. A clone size is listed for some rows: how often the clone was seen (once, few, many), or a class if it is expanded.

abundance: .
v_gene: TRBV28
len: 13
j_gene: TRBJ1-2
d_gene: TRBD1
CDR3aa: CASSWDRVGGYTF
CDR3nt: TGTGCCAGCAGTTGGGACAGGGTAGGGGGCTACACCTTC

abundance: .
v_gene: TRBV2
len: 15
j_gene: TRBJ2-7
d_gene: TRBD2
CDR3aa: CASTLDSGSRGEQYF
CDR3nt: TGTGCCAGCACCCTAGACAGCGGGAGCCGTGGCGAGCAGTACTTC

abundance: .
v_gene: TRBV5-1
len: 17
j_gene: TRBJ2-3
d_gene: .
CDR3aa: CASSMRQGAGSTDTQYF
CDR3nt: TGCGCCAGCAGCATGAGACAGGGAGCGGGTTCCACAGATACGCAGTATTTT

abundance: few
v_gene: TRBV29-1
len: 13
j_gene: TRBJ1-1
d_gene: TRBD1
CDR3aa: CSGGQGTNTEAFF
CDR3nt: TGCAGCGGCGGACAGGGGACGAACACTGAAGCTTTCTTT

abundance: .
v_gene: TRBV18
len: 17
j_gene: TRBJ2-7
d_gene: TRBD1
CDR3aa: CASSPGRQGHTSYEQYF
CDR3nt: TGTGCCAGCTCACCAGGCCGACAGGGTCACACGTCCTACGAGCAGTACTTC

abundance: .
v_gene: TRBV7-9
len: 12
j_gene: TRBJ2-3
d_gene: .
CDR3aa: CASAAAQDTQYF
CDR3nt: TGTGCCAGCGCGGCGGCTCAAGATACGCAGTATTTT

abundance: .
v_gene: TRBV25-1
len: 13
j_gene: TRBJ2-3
d_gene: .
CDR3aa: CASGPQGTDTQYF
CDR3nt: TGTGCCAGCGGCCCCCAGGGCACAGATACGCAGTATTTT

abundance: .
v_gene: TRBV9
len: 14
j_gene: TRBJ2-5
d_gene: .
CDR3aa: CASSVEVFQETQYF
CDR3nt: TGTGCCAGCAGCGTAGAGGTTTTCCAAGAGACCCAGTACTTC

abundance: .
v_gene: TRBV19
len: 13
j_gene: TRBJ1-1
d_gene: .
CDR3aa: CASSIGGWTEAFF
CDR3nt: TGTGCCAGTAGTATAGGGGGTTGGACTGAAGCTTTCTTT

abundance: .
v_gene: TRBV19
len: 15
j_gene: TRBJ2-7
d_gene: TRBD1
CDR3aa: CASSIRDRGGDEQYF
CDR3nt: TGTGCCAGTAGTATTCGGGACAGGGGAGGGGACGAGCAGTACTTC

abundance: few
v_gene: TRBV30
len: 14
j_gene: TRBJ2-5
d_gene: .
CDR3aa: CAWGRQVIRETQYF
CDR3nt: TGTGCCTGGGGAAGACAGGTCATACGAGAGACCCAGTACTTC